What follows are 21 T cell receptor beta chains derived from one specimen sequenced in a study of blood T cell repertoires in COVID-19. Sequencing used immunoSEQ multiplex PCR; TCRdb keeps in-frame clones, though not all of them. The sample has some 240,000 clones, 81% seen once; the top ten hold 6.5% to 8.5%. Sequenced sample: peripheral blood. The receptors originated from a woman at least 80 years old with COVID-19, enrolled during active disease.

The chain links TRBV28 to TRBJ1-1, with no clear D. With 2 bases removed from V and 1 base from J, the gap between germline ends came to 8 bases. The CDR3 has 14 residues. Germline values: CDR1 MDHEN, CDR2 SYDVKM. This CDR3 is CASSLTHSNTEAFF. The CDR3 DNA follows: TGTGCCAGCAGTTTAACCCACTCGAACACTGAAGCTTTCTTT.

This clone appeared a few times. The chain employs TRBV13 and TRBJ2-4, with 9 bases that match TRBD1. After removal of 6 bases from V and 2 bases from J, the junction contained 8 bases not matched to a gene. Germline CDR1 is PRHDT and CDR2 is FYEKMQ (reference sequence). The CDR3 runs to 16 residues. As DNA, the CDR3 is TGTGCCAGCAGGGTACAGGGGGCCGGGACCAAAAACATTCAGTACTTC. Encoded protein: CASRVQGAGTKNIQYF.

The chain links TRBV19 to TRBJ1-2; TRBD1 might be the D (5 bases). The germline V and J ends were trimmed by 10 bases and 8 bases, with 23 bases remaining between them. CDR1 is LNHDA and CDR2 is SQIVND in the germline V gene (reference sequence). This CDR3 contains 14 residues. CDR3 DNA sequence: TGTGCCACCAGGGAGCGGGGAGCCCTTGGGGGCTACACCTTC. Translating it yields CATRERGALGGYTF.

This clone was seen just once. The chain carries TRBV7-2 and TRBJ1-2; no reliable D call. V shed 1 base and J shed 4 bases, with 13 bases lying between them. The CDR3 has 15 residues. Germline V gene data show CDR1 as SGHTA and CDR2 as FQGNSA. The CDR3 is CASSLGAGSGYGYTF. CDR3 nucleotides: TGTGCCAGCAGCTTAGGTGCGGGGTCGGGCTATGGCTACACCTTC.

This sequence joins TRBV19 and TRBJ1-1; tentative D call: TRBD1 (5 bases). Trimming pared 5 bases from V and 5 bases from J, leaving 15 bases between. This CDR3 has 14 residues. Germline CDR1 and CDR2: LNHDA and SQIVND (reference sequence). CDR3 residues: CASSPQGRGTEAFF. Here the CDR3 DNA reads TGTGCCAGTAGTCCCCAAGGAAGGGGTACTGAAGCTTTCTTT.

The CDR3 here is CASGTPYGYTF. The CDR3 DNA reads as TGTGCCAGCGGGACACCCTATGGCTACACCTTC. The rearrangement joins TRBV6-5 to TRBJ1-2; tentative D call: TRBD1 (6 bases). The V and J ends lost 8 bases and 4 bases respectively, with 8 bases between them. Germline V gene sequence: CDR1 MNHEY, CDR2 SVGAGI. This CDR3 is 11 amino acids long.

The chain couples TRBV28 to TRBJ2-2; a weak D match, TRBD2 (5 bases). CDR3 size: 15 residues. Germline V gene lookup returns CDR1 MDHEN and CDR2 SYDVKM. The V end lost 2 bases, the J end lost 5 bases, and 12 bases lay between the germline ends. Written as DNA, the CDR3 is TGTGCCAGCAGTTTAGAGGGTTGGGGTACCGGGGAGCTGTTTTTT. This sequence encodes CASSLEGWGTGELFF.

This chain connects TRBV6-5 to TRBJ2-7; D possibly corresponds to TRBD2 (7 bases). CDR3 length: 15 residues. Germline CDR1 reads MNHEY; CDR2 reads SVGAGI. Trimming took 0 bases from V and 7 from J, leaving 16 bases between them. The CDR3, as DNA: TGTGCCAGCAGTTACTCGTACGGGGGGCCTCGGGAGCAGTACTTC. Amino acids: CASSYSYGGPREQYF.

The chain recombines TRBV14 with TRBJ1-3; unclear D gene. The CDR3 is 14 residues long. From germline, CDR1 is SGHDN and CDR2 FVKESK. V was cut by 4 bases and J by 3 bases, with 10 bases left in between. The CDR3: CASSLSMIGNTIYF. The DNA of the CDR3 is TGTGCCAGCAGCCTTAGCATGATTGGAAACACCATATATTTT.

This chain joins TRBV10-3 and TRBJ1-2; 7 nucleotides line up with TRBD1. The junction had 7 bases not matched to a gene; V was cut back by 6 bases and J by 6 bases. The CDR3 runs to 13 residues. Germline CDR1 and CDR2: ENHRY and SYGVKD. The CDR3 DNA reads as TGTGCCATCAGAAGACAGGGACCCCATGGCTACACCTTC. As protein: CAIRRQGPHGYTF.

The gene calls are TRBV7-6 and TRBJ1-4, with 8 bases fitting TRBD1. From germline, CDR1 is SGHVS and CDR2 FNYEAQ. The V gene end was trimmed by 7 bases and the J gene end by 6 bases; junction bases not matched to a gene: 7. This CDR3 region has 14 residues. The CDR3 loop reads CASKQGGKDEKLFF. In DNA form, the CDR3 reads TGTGCCAGCAAACAGGGGGGCAAGGATGAAAAACTGTTTTTT.

J is TRBJ2-3 and V is TRBV7-8, with 15 bases fitting TRBD2. The V and J ends lost 5 bases and 4 bases, in that order; junction bases with no gene match: 13. CDR1 and CDR2 from the germline V gene are SGHVS and FQNEAQ. CDR3 size: 19 residues. CDR3 amino acids: CASSRIFGLAGGGSDTQYF. CDR3 coding DNA: TGTGCCAGCAGCCGGATTTTCGGACTAGCGGGAGGGGGCTCAGATACGCAGTATTTT.

The gene calls are TRBV19 and TRBJ1-2, with 8 bases that match TRBD1. The CDR3 totals 12 residues. Germline CDR1 reads LNHDA; CDR2 reads SQIVND (reference sequence). Losses at the gene ends were 9 bases for V and 2 bases for J; bases not matched to a gene: 2. This chain's CDR3 is CASRQGNYGYTF. CDR3 in DNA: TGTGCCAGCAGACAGGGGAACTATGGCTACACCTTC.

V usage is TRBV6-1 and J usage is TRBJ1-2, with D uncertain. In germline, CDR1 is MNHNS, CDR2 SASEGT. V lost 2 bases to trimming and J lost 4 bases, with 8 bases between them. The CDR3 sequence is 13 residues long. CDR3 loop: CASSESGRYGYTF. The CDR3 nucleotides are TGTGCCAGCAGTGAAAGCGGACGCTATGGCTACACCTTC.

The gene calls are TRBV18 and TRBJ2-7; D possibly corresponds to TRBD1 (6 bases). Germline V lookup: CDR1 KGHSH, CDR2 LQKENI. V was shortened by 6 bases and J by 1 base, with 10 bases between the two germline ends. This CDR3 spans 13 amino acids. The CDR3 reads CASSLGQSYEQYF. DNA of the CDR3: TGTGCCAGCTCCCTAGGACAGTCCTACGAGCAGTACTTC.

This chain joins TRBV6-5 and TRBJ1-5; D remains ambiguous. The germline V gene has CDR1 MNHEY and CDR2 SVGAGI. Trimming left V 5 bases short and J 7 bases short, with 12 bases between. The CDR3 loop spans 13 amino acids. CDR3 loop: CASSTPLGQPQHF. The CDR3 coding sequence is TGTGCCAGCAGTACCCCCCTAGGCCAGCCCCAGCATTTT.

This chain links TRBV6-5 with TRBJ1-3; the D gene is possibly TRBD2 (7 bases). The J call is uncertain, as TRBJ2-2 better fits the DNA end. This CDR3 has 15 residues. The germline V gene encodes CDR1 MNHEY and CDR2 SVGAGI. The chain's CDR3 is CASREGGANTGELFF. The CDR3 DNA is TGTGCCAGCAGGGAGGGGGGGGCGAACACCGGGGAGCTGTTTTTT.

This chain connects TRBV12-5 to TRBJ1-2; 8 bases are a match to TRBD1. V was clipped by 3 bases and J by 4 bases; unmatched bases: 13. Germline CDR1 LGHNT, CDR2 FRNRAP. The CDR3 consists of 17 residues. DNA of the CDR3: TGTGCTAGTGGTTTCCAACCTCAGGGGGCGCCAGGCTATGGCTACACCTTC. Translation: CASGFQPQGAPGYGYTF.

The chain couples TRBV19 to TRBJ2-5; TRBD2 agrees at 14 bases. Germline CDR1 LNHDA, CDR2 SQIVND (reference sequence). CDR3 size: 15 residues. The V and J ends lost 9 bases and 5 bases, in that order; junction bases with no gene match: 8. CDR3 in DNA: TGTGCCAGCCAGGGACTAGCGGGAGATGGGGAGACCCAGTACTTC. This codes for CASQGLAGDGETQYF. Looking up the rest from reference TRBV19 and TRBJ2-5 gives the full variable domain: DGGITQSPKYLFRKEGQNVTLSCEQNLNHDAMYWYRQDPGQGLRLIYYSQIVNDFQKGDIAEGYSVSREKKESFPLTVTSAQKNPTAFYLCASQGLAGDGETQYFGPGTRLLVL.

About this clone: A junction boundary mismatches the germline segment, possibly from a read error. This chain uses TRBV28 with TRBJ1-4, with D hard to call. Germline V CDR1 and CDR2: MDHEN, SYDVKM. The CDR3 is 12 amino acids. CDR3 in DNA: TGTGCCAGCAGTATAGAGGGCTTTACTCCCACTTTT. Encoded protein: CASSIEGFTPTF.

The chain is built from TRBV9 and TRBJ2-7; TRBD2 matches at 7 bases. There are 14 residues in the CDR3. Per the germline V gene, CDR1 is SGDLS and CDR2 is YYNGEE. V trimming: 0 bases; J trimming: 2 bases; junction bases outside the gene matches: 2. The CDR3 bases are TGTGCCAGCAGCGTAGCTAGCGGCCCCTACGAGCAGTACTTC. Translated: CASSVASGPYEQYF.